A single sample is the source of the 4 T cell receptor beta chains below, sequenced in a study of radiation and T cells in renal cell carcinoma. TCRdb's table, derived via immunoSEQ multiplex PCR, lists solely in-frame clones and lacks some. The repertoire consists of just over 150,000 clones, with roughly 87% occurring once and the leading ten covering around 13%. As to time point: blood 2 weeks post-SBRT. Treatment specified: 15 Gy SBRT to primary tumor, nephrectomy 4 weeks later. The material was blood, obtained from a patient whose treatment included radiotherapy and nephrectomy. The receptor set was obtained from a woman between 50 and 59 years old with renal cell carcinoma.

The chain links TRBV7-9 to TRBJ1-4; no firm D call. Trimming left V 5 bases short and J 7 bases short, with 8 bases between. Germline V gene lookup returns CDR1 SEHNR and CDR2 FQNEAQ (reference sequence). The CDR3 loop spans 12 amino acids. The CDR3 DNA sequence: TGTGCCAGCAGCCGGGAACCTGAAAAACTGTTTTTT. It encodes CASSREPEKLFF.

The chain employs TRBV11-2 and TRBJ2-7; D possibly corresponds to TRBD1 (6 bases). Germline V CDR1 and CDR2: SGHAT, FQNNGV. CDR3 length: 14 residues. The germline V and J ends were trimmed by 5 bases and 6 bases, with 17 bases remaining between them. Here the CDR3 DNA reads TGTGCCAGCAGCCCCACAGGGAGAGGGCCCGAGCAGTACTTC. Translating gives CASSPTGRGPEQYF.

The chain recombines TRBV6-5 with TRBJ1-4, with TRBD1 matching over 7 bases. The trim removed 3 bases at V and 4 bases at J, leaving 8 bases unmatched. The length of the CDR3 is 16 residues. Per germline, CDR1 MNHEY and CDR2 SVGAGI. As DNA, the CDR3 is TGTGCCAGCAGTTATTCGCTGACAGGGTTTAATGAAAAACTGTTTTTT. Translated: CASSYSLTGFNEKLFF.

The CDR3 sequence is CASSPSGLAGAETQYF. The CDR3 DNA is TGTGCCAGCAGCCCTTCGGGACTAGCGGGGGCGGAGACCCAGTACTTC. This rearrangement joins TRBV11-1 to TRBJ2-5, with 14 bases that match TRBD2. There are 16 residues in the CDR3. The J segment lost 5 bases and the V segment lost 5 bases, leaving 7 bases of the junction unmatched. CDR1 is SGHAT and CDR2 is FQDESV in the germline V gene (reference sequence).